This TCR beta chain was obtained from a study of T cells in localized non-small cell lung cancer. Overall study findings and caveats: T cell clonality was highest in uninvolved adjacent lung, above tumor. Overall survival was longer when the density of T cells in the blood was higher. Across samples, adjacent lung featured a median around 56 of the top 100 tumor clones. Because only a single region of the tumor was sequenced, heterogeneity remains possible.

This clone has only a few counts. Its antigen is undetermined. This CDR3 is 17 amino acids long. The protocol was immunoSEQ multiplex PCR, while the TCRdb copy is restricted to in-frame clones and leaves out a portion. The sample shows about 3,500 clones, roughly 29% of them seen only once. The chain joins TRBV1 to TRBJ2-2; TRBD1 was called by the table and not checked on the DNA. TRBV1 is termed a pseudogene. Specimen: lung tumor tissue, collected before any cancer treatment. The TCR originated in a man aged 40-75 years with stage I lung adenocarcinoma. Here the CDR3 reads CASSQDRQGANTGELFF. The CDR3 DNA sequence: TGCGCCAGCAGCCAAGATCGACAGGGGGCGAACACCGGGGAGCTGTTTTTT.